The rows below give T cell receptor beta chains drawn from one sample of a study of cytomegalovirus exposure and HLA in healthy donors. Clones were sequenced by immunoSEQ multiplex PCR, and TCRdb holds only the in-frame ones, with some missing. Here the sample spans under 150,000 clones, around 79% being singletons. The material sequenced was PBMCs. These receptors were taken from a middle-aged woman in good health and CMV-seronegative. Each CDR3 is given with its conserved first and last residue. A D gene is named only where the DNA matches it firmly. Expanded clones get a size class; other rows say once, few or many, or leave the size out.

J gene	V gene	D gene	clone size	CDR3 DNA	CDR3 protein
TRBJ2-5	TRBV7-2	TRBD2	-	TGTGCCAGCAGCCCTAGGACTAGGATAGGGACCCAGTACTTC	CASSPRTRIGTQYF
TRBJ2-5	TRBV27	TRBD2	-	TGTGCCAGCAGTCTGGGACTAGGTCTTAGGGAGACCCAGTACTTC	CASSLGLGLRETQYF
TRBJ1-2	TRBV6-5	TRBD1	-	TGTGCCAGCAGCTCCGGGACAGGGGGGAACTATGGCTACACCTTC	CASSSGTGGNYGYTF
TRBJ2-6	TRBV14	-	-	TGTGCCAGCAGCCACCGTCCGGGTTTCCTCTCTGGGGCCAACGGCCTGACTTTC	CASSHRPGFLSGANGLTF
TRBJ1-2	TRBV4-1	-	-	TGCGCCAGCAGCCAGCCGATCCGGGGGAGGGGCTATGGCTACACCTTC	CASSQPIRGRGYGYTF
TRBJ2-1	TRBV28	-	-	TGTGCCAGCAGACTCCCGCCCGCCAATGAGCAGTTCTTC	CASRLPPANEQFF
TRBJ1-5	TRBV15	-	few	TGTGCCACCAGCAGAAGCGATCTCAATCAGCCCCAGCATTTT	CATSRSDLNQPQHF
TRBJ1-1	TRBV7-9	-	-	TGTGCCAGCAGCCTATACCAGGTGAACACTGAAGCTTTCTTT	CASSLYQVNTEAFF
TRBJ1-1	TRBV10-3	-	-	TGTGCCATCAGTGAGTCGATGGCAGGCACCTGGACTGAAGCTTTCTTT	CAISESMAGTWTEAFF
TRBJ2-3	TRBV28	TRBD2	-	TGTGCCAGCAGTCCCGGGACTAGCGGCACAGATACGCAGTATTTT	CASSPGTSGTDTQYF
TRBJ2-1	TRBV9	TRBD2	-	TGTGCCAGCAGCGTAGGGACTAGCGGGAGTGGTGAGCAGTTCTTC	CASSVGTSGSGEQFF
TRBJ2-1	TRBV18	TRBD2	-	TGTGCCAGCTCACCGGGACTAGCGCTTTACAATGAGCAGTTCTTC	CASSPGLALYNEQFF
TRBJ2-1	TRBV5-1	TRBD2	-	TGCGCCAGCAGCGTCGGGACTAGCGGGAGGGGCATCAATGAGCAGTTCTTC	CASSVGTSGRGINEQFF
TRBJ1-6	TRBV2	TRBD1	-	TGTGCCAGCAGTCCGTATGAACAGGGGCAGAGTTCACCCCTCCACTTT	CASSPYEQGQSSPLHF
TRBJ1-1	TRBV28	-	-	TGTGCCAGCAGTTTGTCACAGCTCGCCATGAACACTGAAGCTTTCTTT	CASSLSQLAMNTEAFF
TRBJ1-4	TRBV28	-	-	TGTGCCAGCAGGGACACCACAACTAATGAAAAACTGTTTTTT	CASRDTTTNEKLFF
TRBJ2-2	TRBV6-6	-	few	TGTGCAGTGGAGAGGGTGAGGGTCGGGGAGCTGTTTTTT	CAVERVRVGELFF
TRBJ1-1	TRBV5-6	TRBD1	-	TGTGCCAGCAGCTTAGTGGACAGGGGGATGAACACTGAAGCTTTCTTT	CASSLVDRGMNTEAFF
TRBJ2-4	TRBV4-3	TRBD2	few	TGCGCCAGCAGCCAAGATCTCGGGGAGGGCGTGGACATTCAGTACTTC	CASSQDLGEGVDIQYF
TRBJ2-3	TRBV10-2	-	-	TGCGCCAGCGCTAAGAGCGGGAGCACAGATACGCAGTATTTT	CASAKSGSTDTQYF
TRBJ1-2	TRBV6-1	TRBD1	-	TGTGCCAGCAGTGACGAGGAAGGGGCACAGGGGGCGATTGGTGGCTACACCTTC	CASSDEEGAQGAIGGYTF
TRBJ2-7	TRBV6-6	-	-	TGTGCCAACAGTTACCCCGGAGGGTCGGAGCAGTACTTC	CANSYPGGSEQYF